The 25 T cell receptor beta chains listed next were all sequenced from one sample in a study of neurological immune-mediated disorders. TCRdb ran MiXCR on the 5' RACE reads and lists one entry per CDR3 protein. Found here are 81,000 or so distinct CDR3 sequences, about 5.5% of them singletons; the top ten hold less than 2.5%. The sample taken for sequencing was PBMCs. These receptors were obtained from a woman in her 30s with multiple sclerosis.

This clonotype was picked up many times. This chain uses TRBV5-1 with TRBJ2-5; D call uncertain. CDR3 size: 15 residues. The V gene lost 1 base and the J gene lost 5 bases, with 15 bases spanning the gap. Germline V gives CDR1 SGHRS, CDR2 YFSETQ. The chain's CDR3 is CASSLQDPFVETQYF. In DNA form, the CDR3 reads TGCGCCAGCAGCTTGCAGGACCCTTTCGTGGAGACCCAGTACTTC. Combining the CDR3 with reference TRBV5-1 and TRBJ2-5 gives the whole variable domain KAGVTQTPRYLIKTRGQQVTLSCSPISGHRSVSWYQQTPGQGLQFLFEYFSETQRNKGNFPGRFSGRQFSNSRSEMNVSTLELGDSALYLCASSLQDPFVETQYFGPGTRLLVL.

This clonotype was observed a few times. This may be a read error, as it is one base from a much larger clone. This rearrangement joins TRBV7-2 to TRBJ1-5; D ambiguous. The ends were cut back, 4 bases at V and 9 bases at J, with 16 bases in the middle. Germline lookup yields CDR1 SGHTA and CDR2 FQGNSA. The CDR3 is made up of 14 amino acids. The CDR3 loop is CASSSRKAGSPQHF. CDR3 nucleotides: TGTGCCAGCAGCTCCCGAAAGGCGGGCTCGCCCCAGCATTTT.

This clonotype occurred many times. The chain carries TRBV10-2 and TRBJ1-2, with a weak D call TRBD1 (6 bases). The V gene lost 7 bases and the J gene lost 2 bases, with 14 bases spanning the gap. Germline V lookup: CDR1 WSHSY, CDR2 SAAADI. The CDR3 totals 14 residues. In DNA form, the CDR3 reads TGCGCCAGCACGAAGTCGCAGGGGAACTATGGCTACACCTTC. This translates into CASTKSQGNYGYTF.

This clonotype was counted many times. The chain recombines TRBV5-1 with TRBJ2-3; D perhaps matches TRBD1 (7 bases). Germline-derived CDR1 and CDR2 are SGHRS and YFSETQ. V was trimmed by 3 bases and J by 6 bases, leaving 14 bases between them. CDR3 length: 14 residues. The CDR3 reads CASSSLGGGDTQYF. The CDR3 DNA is TGCGCCAGCAGCTCGCTCGGAGGGGGCGATACGCAGTATTTT.

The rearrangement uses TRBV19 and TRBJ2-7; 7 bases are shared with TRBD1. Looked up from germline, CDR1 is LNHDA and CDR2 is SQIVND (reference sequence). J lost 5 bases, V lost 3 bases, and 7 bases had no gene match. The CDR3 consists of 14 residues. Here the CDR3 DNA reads TGTGCCAGTAGTATGCGAGGGGGCGTCGACGAGCAGTACGTC. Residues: CASSMRGGVDEQYV.

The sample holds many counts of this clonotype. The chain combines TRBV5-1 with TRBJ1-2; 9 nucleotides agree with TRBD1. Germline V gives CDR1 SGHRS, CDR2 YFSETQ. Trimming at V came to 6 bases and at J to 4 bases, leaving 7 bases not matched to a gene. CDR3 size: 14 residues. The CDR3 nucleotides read TGCGCCAGCACCCAGGGGGGACAGGGCTATGGCTACACCTTC. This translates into CASTQGGQGYGYTF.

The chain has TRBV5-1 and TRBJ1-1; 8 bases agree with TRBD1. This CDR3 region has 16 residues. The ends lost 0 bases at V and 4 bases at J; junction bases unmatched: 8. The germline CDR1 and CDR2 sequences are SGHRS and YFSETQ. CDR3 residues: CASSLGWTGRITEAFF. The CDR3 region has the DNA TGCGCCAGCAGCTTGGGGTGGACAGGGCGGATCACTGAAGCTTTCTTT.

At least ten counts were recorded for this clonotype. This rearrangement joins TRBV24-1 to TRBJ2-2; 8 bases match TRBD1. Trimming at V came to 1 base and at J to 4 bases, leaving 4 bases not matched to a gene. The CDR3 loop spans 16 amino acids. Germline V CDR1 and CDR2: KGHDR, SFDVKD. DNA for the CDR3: TGTGCCACCAGTGATTTCGGGACAGGTGTCACCGGGGAGCTGTTTTTT. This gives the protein CATSDFGTGVTGELFF.

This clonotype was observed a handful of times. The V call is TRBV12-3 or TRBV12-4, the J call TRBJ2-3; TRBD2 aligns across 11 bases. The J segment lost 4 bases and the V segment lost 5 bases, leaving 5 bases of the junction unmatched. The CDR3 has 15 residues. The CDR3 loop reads CASSPQTSGADTQYF. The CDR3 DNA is TGTGCCAGCAGTCCCCAGACTAGCGGGGCAGATACGCAGTATTTT.

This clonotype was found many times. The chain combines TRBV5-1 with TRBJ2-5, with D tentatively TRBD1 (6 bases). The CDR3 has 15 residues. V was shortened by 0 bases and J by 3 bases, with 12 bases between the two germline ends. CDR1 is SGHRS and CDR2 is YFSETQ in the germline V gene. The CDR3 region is CASSLVPGAEETQYF. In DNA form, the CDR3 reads TGCGCCAGCAGCTTGGTCCCAGGGGCCGAAGAGACCCAGTACTTC.

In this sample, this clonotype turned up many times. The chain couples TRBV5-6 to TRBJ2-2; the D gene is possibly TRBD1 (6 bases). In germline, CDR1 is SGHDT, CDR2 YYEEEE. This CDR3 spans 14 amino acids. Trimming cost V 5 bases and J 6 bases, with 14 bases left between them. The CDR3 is CASSFIRGAGELFF. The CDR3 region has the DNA TGTGCCAGCAGTTTTATCAGGGGCGCCGGGGAGCTGTTTTTT.

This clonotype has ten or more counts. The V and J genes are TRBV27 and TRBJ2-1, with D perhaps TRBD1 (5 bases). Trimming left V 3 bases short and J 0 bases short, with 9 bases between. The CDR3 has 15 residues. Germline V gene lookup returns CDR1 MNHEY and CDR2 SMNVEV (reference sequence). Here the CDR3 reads CASSLGLSSYNEQFF. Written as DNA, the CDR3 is TGTGCCAGCAGTTTGGGGCTTAGCTCCTACAATGAGCAGTTCTTC.

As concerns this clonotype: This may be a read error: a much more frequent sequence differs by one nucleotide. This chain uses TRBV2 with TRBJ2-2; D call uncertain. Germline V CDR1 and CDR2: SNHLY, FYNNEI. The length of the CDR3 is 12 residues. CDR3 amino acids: CDSSENYRELFF. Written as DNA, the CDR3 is TGTGACAGCAGTGAAAATTATCGGGAGCTGTTTTTT.

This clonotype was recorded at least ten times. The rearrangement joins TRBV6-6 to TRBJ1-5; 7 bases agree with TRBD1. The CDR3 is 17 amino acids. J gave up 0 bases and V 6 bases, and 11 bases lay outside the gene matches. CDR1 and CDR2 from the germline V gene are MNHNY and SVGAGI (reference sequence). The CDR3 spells CASSPTGFGYSNQPQHF. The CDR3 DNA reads TGTGCCAGCAGCCCGACAGGGTTCGGGTATAGCAATCAGCCCCAGCATTTT.

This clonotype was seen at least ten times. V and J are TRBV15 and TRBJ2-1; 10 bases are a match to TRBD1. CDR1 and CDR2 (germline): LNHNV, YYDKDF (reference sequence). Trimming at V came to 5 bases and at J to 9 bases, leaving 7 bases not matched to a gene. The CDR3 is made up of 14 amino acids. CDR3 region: CATSYRTGGGEQFF. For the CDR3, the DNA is TGTGCCACCAGCTATCGGACAGGGGGTGGTGAGCAGTTCTTC.

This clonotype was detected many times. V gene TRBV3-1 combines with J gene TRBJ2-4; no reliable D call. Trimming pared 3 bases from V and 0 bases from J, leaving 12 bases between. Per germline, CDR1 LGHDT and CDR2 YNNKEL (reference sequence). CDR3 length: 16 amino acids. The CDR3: CASSQDHTLAKNIQYF. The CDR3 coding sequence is TGTGCCAGCAGCCAGGACCATACACTAGCCAAAAACATTCAGTACTTC.

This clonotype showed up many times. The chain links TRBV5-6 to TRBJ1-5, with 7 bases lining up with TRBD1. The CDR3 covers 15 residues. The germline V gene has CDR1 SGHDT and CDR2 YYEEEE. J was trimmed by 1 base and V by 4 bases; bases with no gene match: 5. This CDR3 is CASSNTGESNQPQHF. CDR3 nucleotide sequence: TGTGCCAGCAGCAATACAGGGGAGAGCAATCAGCCCCAGCATTTT.

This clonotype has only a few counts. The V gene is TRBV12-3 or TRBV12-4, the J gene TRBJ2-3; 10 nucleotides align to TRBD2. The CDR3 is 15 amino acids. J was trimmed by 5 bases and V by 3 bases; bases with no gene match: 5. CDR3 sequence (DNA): TGTGCCAGCAGTTTTGGGGCTAGCGGGGGAGATACGCAGTATTTT. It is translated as CASSFGASGGDTQYF.

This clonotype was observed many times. CDR3 coding DNA: TGTGCCAGCAGTGATGGAGAGAGCTCCTACAATGAGCAGTTCTTC. This translates into CASSDGESSYNEQFF. V gene TRBV2 combines with J gene TRBJ2-1, with D uncertain. V dropped 3 bases and J dropped 0 bases, with 9 bases sitting between them. The CDR3 sequence is 15 residues long. The V gene's germline CDR1 is SNHLY and CDR2 FYNNEI. Combining the CDR3 with reference TRBV2 and TRBJ2-1 gives the whole variable domain EPEVTQTPSHQVTQMGQEVILRCVPISNHLYFYWYRQILGQKVEFLVSFYNNEISEKSEIFDDQFSVERPDGSNFTLKIRSTKLEDSAMYFCASSDGESSYNEQFFGPGTRLTVL.

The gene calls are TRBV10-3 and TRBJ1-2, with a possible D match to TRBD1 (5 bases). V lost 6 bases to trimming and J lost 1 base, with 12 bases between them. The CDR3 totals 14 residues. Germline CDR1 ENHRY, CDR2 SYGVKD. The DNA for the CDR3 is TGTGCCATCAGCGAGGGGACGGATAACTATGGCTACACCTTC. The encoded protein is CAISEGTDNYGYTF.

The CDR3 DNA is TGTGCCAGCAGCTTAAGTCCCCATGAGGGAGGGCTTCAGGACGAGCAGTACTTC. Residues: CASSLSPHEGGLQDEQYF. V usage is TRBV7-2 and J usage is TRBJ2-7; 7 nucleotides line up with TRBD2. The CDR3 is 18 residues long. Germline CDR1 SGHTA, CDR2 FQGNSA. Germline trimming cut 2 bases from V and 5 bases from J; bases unmatched to any gene: 18.

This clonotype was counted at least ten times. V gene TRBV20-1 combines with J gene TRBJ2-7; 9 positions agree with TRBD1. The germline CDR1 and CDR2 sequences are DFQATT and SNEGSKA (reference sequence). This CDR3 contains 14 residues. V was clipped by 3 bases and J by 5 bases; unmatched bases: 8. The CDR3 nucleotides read TGCAGTGCTAGGAAGGGACAGGGTCCCCACGAGCAGTACTTC. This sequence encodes CSARKGQGPHEQYF.

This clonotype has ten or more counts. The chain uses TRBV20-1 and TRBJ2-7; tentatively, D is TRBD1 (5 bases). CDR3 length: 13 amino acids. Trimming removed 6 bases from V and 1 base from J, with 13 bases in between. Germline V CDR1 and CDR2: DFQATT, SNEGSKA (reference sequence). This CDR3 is CSANGAHSYEQYF. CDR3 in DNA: TGCAGTGCCAATGGGGCACATTCCTACGAGCAGTACTTC.

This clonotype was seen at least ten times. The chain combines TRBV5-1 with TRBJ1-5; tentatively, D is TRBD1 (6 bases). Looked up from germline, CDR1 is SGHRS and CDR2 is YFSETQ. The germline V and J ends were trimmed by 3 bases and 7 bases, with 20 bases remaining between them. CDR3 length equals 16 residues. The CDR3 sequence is CASSSGVGAGAQPQHF. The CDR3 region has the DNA TGCGCCAGCAGCTCCGGTGTAGGGGCAGGGGCCCAGCCCCAGCATTTT.

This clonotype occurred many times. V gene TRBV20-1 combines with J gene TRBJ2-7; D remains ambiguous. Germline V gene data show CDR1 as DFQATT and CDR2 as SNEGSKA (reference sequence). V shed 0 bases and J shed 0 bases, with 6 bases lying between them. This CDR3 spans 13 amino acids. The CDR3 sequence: CSARDLSSYEQYF. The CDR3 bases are TGCAGTGCTAGAGATCTAAGCTCCTACGAGCAGTACTTC.